Here is one T cell receptor (beta chain) with its context. The read terminates 3 residues before the CDR3 end, so the remaining end is supplied by the germline J gene. CDR1 and CDR2 from the germline V gene are MNHNS and SASEGT. The length of the CDR3 is 15 residues. Between the trimmed V and J ends, which lost 2 bases and 2 bases, there was a span of 7 bases. This sample stems from a study of T cells in women clearing cervical HPV infection. Clones were sequenced by immunoSEQ multiplex PCR, and TCRdb holds only the in-frame ones, with some missing. In total, the table holds some 46,000 clones. The sample comprised blood buffy coat. This receptor was identified in a woman aged 18 to 75 with a cervical HPV16 infection that either progressed to CIN3+ or cleared (not recorded which). The chain couples TRBV6-1 to TRBJ2-6; no clear D gene. The CDR3 DNA, read in part, is TGTGCCAGCAGTGAAAACACAGCTGGGGCCAACGTC. Its protein product is CASSENTAGANV. The whole CDR3 sequence is CASSENTAGANVLTF.